This TCR beta chain was identified in a study of blood T cell repertoires in COVID-19. Overall study: COVID-19 samples from acute and convalescent phases originated in the United States, Italy and Spain. PBMCs, B-cell-depleted T cells, or T cells provided the cDNA or gDNA that made up the material.

The age range of participants was about 18 to 95 years, with residence in fewer than 25 US areas. Participant-given clinical history determined each cohort assignment. V was trimmed by 1 base and J by 4 bases, leaving 4 bases between them. Per the germline V gene, CDR1 is MDHEN and CDR2 is SYDVKM. The CDR3 is 12 residues long. The data were produced by immunoSEQ multiplex PCR, yet TCRdb's version contains in-frame clones alone and is incomplete. This table has 270,000 or so clones, around 89% appearing once. Sequences were obtained from PBMCs or T cells enriched from blood (not recorded which). The sequence came from a woman in her thirties or forties with acute COVID-19. The J gene is TRBJ1-1, the V gene TRBV28; D gene uncertain. CDR3 DNA: TGTGCCAGCAGTTTATCGGGCACTGAAGCTTTCTTT. Protein product: CASSLSGTEAFF.